The clone carrying this T cell receptor beta chain was observed a handful of times. This entry comes from a study of cytomegalovirus exposure and HLA in healthy donors. Study-level background: About 85 million unique TCR sequences came from HLA-typed donors in an early release.

The PCR was carried out with 60 Vbeta primers and 13 Jbeta primers. Some clones are missing from TCRdb's copy, which holds only in-frame ones; the method was immunoSEQ multiplex PCR. Of approximately 100,000 clones in the sample, more than 70% were seen once. This CDR3 spans 14 amino acids. Losses at the gene ends were 5 bases for V and 5 bases for J; bases not matched to a gene: 7. CDR1 is LNHDA and CDR2 is SQIVND in the germline V gene (reference sequence). The clonotype was recovered from a man aged 35-49 years in good health and CMV-seronegative. Sequenced input: PBMCs. The rearrangement uses TRBV19 and TRBJ1-1, with 8 bases that match TRBD1. The CDR3 region has the DNA TGTGCCAGTAGTGCAACAGGGGGTCGAACTGAAGCTTTCTTT. Amino acids: CASSATGGRTEAFF.